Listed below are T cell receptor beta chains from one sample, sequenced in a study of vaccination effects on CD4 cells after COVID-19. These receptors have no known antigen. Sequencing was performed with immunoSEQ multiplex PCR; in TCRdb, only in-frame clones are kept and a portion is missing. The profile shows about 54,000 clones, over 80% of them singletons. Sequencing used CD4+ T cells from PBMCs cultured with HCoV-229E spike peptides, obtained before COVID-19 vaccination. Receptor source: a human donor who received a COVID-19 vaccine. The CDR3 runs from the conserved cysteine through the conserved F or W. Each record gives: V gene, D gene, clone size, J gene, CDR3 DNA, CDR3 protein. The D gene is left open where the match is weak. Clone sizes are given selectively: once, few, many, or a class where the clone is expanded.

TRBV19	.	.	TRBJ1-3	TGTGCCAGTAATCGGGTCTCTGGAAACACCATATATTTT	CASNRVSGNTIYF
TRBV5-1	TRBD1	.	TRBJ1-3	TGCGCCAGCAGCAGGGACAGGGGGACTGGAAACACCATATATTTT	CASSRDRGTGNTIYF
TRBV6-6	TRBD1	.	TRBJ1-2	TGTGCCAGCAGTTTCCGGGACAGCCCTAACTATGGCTACACCTTC	CASSFRDSPNYGYTF
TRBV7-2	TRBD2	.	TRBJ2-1	TGTGCCAGCGTCCTGCAAAGTCGACTAGCGGGGGGAGGTGAGCAGTTCTTC	CASVLQSRLAGGGEQFF
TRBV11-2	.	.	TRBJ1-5	TGTGCCAGCAGCCTTAATGTCCCAGCTAGCAATCAGCCCCAGCATTTT	CASSLNVPASNQPQHF
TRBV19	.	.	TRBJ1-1	TGTGCCAGTAGTATCGCGATGGGAACTGAAGCTTTCTTT	CASSIAMGTEAFF
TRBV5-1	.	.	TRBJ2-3	TGCGCCAGCAGCTTAGGGCAGCCCACAGATACGCAGTATTTT	CASSLGQPTDTQYF
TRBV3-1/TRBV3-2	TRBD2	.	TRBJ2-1	TGTGCCAGCAGCCGCGCGGGGGGGATTTACAATGAGCAGTTCTTC	CASSRAGGIYNEQFF
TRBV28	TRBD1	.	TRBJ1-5	TGTGCCAGCAGCTGGCCAGGGGGGTCTCAGCCCCAGCATTTT	CASSWPGGSQPQHF
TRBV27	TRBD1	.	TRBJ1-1	TGTGCCAGCAGTTTATTGGACAGGGGGGTCCACACTGAAGCTTTCTTT	CASSLLDRGVHTEAFF
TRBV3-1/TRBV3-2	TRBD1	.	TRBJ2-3	TGTGCCAGCAGCCCTCACCGGGACAGGAGCTCCACAGATACGCAGTATTTT	CASSPHRDRSSTDTQYF
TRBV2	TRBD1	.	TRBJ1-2	TGTGCCAGCAGTTCGACAGGGGACTATGGCTACACCTTC	CASSSTGDYGYTF
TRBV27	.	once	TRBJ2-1	TGTGCCAGCAGTTTATCGATTCTCTCCGGTCAGTTCTTC	CASSLSILSGQFF
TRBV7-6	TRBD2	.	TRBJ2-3	TGTGCCAGCAGCCCCCGAGCGGGGAGCACAGATACGCAGTATTTT	CASSPRAGSTDTQYF
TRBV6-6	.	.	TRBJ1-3	TGTGCCAGCAGCCAGGGGTCGCGGGGAAACACCATATATTTT	CASSQGSRGNTIYF
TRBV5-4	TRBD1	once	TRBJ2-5	TGTGCCAGCAGCGATAGGGAAGGGGGCATACTAGAGACCCAGTACTTC	CASSDREGGILETQYF
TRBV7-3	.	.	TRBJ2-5	TGTGCCAGCAGCTTAAATGCAGGGGAGGAGACCCAGTACTTC	CASSLNAGEETQYF
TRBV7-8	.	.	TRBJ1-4	TGTGCCAGCAGCTTCGGGCGGGGGGAAAAACTGTTTTTT	CASSFGRGEKLFF
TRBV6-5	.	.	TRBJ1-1	TGTGCCAGTGGAAGGGATCGGACTGAAGCTTTCTTT	CASGRDRTEAFF
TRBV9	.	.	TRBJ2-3	TGTGCCAGCAGCGTAGGGGGGCCTATCACAGATACGCAGTATTTT	CASSVGGPITDTQYF
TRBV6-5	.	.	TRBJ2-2	TGTGCCAGCAGGGACACAGGGAGACGGCGCGGGGAGCTGTTTTTT	CASRDTGRRRGELFF
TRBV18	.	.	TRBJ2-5	TGTGCCAGCTCACCAACCCAGGAAGAGACCCAGTACTTC	CASSPTQEETQYF
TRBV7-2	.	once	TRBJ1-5	TGTGCCAGCAGCGGCAGGGTTGGCAGCAATCAGCCCCAGCATTTT	CASSGRVGSNQPQHF
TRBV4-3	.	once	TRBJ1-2	TGCGCCAGCAGCCAAACCTACGGGGGTGGCTTTGGCTACACCTTC	CASSQTYGGGFGYTF
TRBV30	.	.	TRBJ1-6	TGTGCCTGGAGAGGGGGGCCGACAGGCTCCTATAATTCACCCCTCCACTTT	CAWRGGPTGSYNSPLHF
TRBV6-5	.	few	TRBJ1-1	TGTGCCAGCCCCACGGGGCGCACTGAAGCTTTCTTT	CASPTGRTEAFF
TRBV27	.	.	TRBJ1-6	TGTGCCAGCAGTTTAAAAGTAACCGCGAATTCACCCCTCCACTTT	CASSLKVTANSPLHF
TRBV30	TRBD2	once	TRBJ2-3	TGTGCCTGGAGTGCCTTGGCCGCCGCGGGGGGGCTCGGAGATACGCAGTATTTT	CAWSALAAAGGLGDTQYF
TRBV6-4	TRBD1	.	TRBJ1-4	TGTGCCAGCACCCGGGACAGGGGGGCCCGAGAGGAAAAACTGTTTTTT	CASTRDRGAREEKLFF
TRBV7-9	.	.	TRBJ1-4	TGTGCCAGCAGCCCCCGGCCCCTTGAAGAAGAAAAACTGTTTTTT	CASSPRPLEEEKLFF
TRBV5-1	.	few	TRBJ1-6	TGCGCCAGCAGCTTGGACGAGGGTTCACCCCTCCACTTT	CASSLDEGSPLHF
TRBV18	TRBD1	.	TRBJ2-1	TGTGCCAGCTCAGCCGCCGGGACAGGTCGGTCCTACAATGAGCAGTTCTTC	CASSAAGTGRSYNEQFF
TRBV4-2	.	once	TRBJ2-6	TGTGCCAGCAGCCAACCCAGGGATAAGGGAGCCTCTGGGGCCAACGTCCTGACTTTC	CASSQPRDKGASGANVLTF
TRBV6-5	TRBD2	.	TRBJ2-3	TGTGCCAGCAGTTACAGAGCGGGGAACACAGATACGCAGTATTTT	CASSYRAGNTDTQYF
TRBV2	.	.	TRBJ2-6	TGTGCCAGCAGTGGGTCCAGACTTAGCTCTGGGGCCAACGTCCTGACTTTC	CASSGSRLSSGANVLTF
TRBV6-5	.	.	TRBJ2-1	TGTGCCAGCATCATCGGGCACAATGAGCAGTTCTTC	CASIIGHNEQFF
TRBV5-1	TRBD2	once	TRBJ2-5	TGCGCCAGCAGCTTGCAACTAGCGGGGGCCATAAACCAAGAGACCCAGTACTTC	CASSLQLAGAINQETQYF
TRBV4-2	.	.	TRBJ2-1	TGTGCCAGCAGCCAAGTCCCCAGCGGTACGACGAATGAGCAGTTCTTC	CASSQVPSGTTNEQFF
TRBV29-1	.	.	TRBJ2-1	TGCAGCGTTGGAAGGGCTGAGCAGTTCTTC	CSVGRAEQFF
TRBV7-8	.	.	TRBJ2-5	TGTGCCAGCAGCTCCAGTAGTAGGTCGGGCGGGGAGACCCAGTACTTC	CASSSSSRSGGETQYF
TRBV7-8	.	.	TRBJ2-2	TGTGCCAGCACCGCGCGGGGCGCAATCGTTGGGGCCGGGGAGCTGTTTTTT	CASTARGAIVGAGELFF
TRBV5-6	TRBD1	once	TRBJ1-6	TGTGCCAGCTCGGGGGGGACAGGGGGTTCACCCCTCCACTTT	CASSGGTGGSPLHF
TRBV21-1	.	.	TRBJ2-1	TGTGCCAGCAGCACCCTCTCGGACAGAGACTACAATGAGCAGTTCTTC	CASSTLSDRDYNEQFF
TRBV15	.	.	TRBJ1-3	TGTGCCACCAGCAGAGATAGTAGGGTTGGAAACACCATATATTTT	CATSRDSRVGNTIYF
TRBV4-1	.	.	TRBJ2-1	TGCGCCAGCAGCTTCGGACACGAAATTTACAATGAGCAGTTCTTC	CASSFGHEIYNEQFF
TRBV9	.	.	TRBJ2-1	TGTGCCAGCAGCTTCCGACAGACCTCCTACAATGAGCAGTTCTTC	CASSFRQTSYNEQFF
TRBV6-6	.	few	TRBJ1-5	TGTGCCAGCAGTTACTCGGATAATCAGCCCCAGCATTTT	CASSYSDNQPQHF
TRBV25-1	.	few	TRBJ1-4	TGTGCCAGCAGATTAGTTAATGAAAAACTGTTTTTT	CASRLVNEKLFF
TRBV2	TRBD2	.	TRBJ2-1	TGTGCCAGCAGTGAAGCGGTACTAGCGGGGGGTGGGGATGAGCAGTTCTTC	CASSEAVLAGGGDEQFF
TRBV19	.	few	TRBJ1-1	TGTGCCAGTAGATGGGGGCAGGGTGACACTGAAGCTTTCTTT	CASRWGQGDTEAFF
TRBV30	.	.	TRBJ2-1	TGTGCCTCCCCGGGGCCTTACAATGAGCAGTTCTTC	CASPGPYNEQFF
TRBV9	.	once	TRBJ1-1	TGTGCCAGCAGCTACAGGGACTCTGGCACTGAAGCTTTCTTT	CASSYRDSGTEAFF
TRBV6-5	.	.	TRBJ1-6	TGTACCAGCAGTTACTCGACAGAGGGTAATTCACCCCTCCACTTT	CTSSYSTEGNSPLHF
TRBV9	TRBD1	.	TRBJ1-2	TGTGCCAGCAGCGTGGGACAGGGGAACTATGGCTACACCTTC	CASSVGQGNYGYTF
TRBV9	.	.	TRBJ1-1	TGTGCCAGCAGCGTTCTGCCCGGTAGGGTGAAGGCTGAAGCTTTCTTT	CASSVLPGRVKAEAFF
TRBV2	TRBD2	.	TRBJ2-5	TGTGCCAGCAGCGGGGGGGAGACCCAGTACTTC	CASSGGETQYF
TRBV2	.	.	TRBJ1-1	TGTGCCAGCAGTGAAGCGCTAAGGTTCGGGGGATTAGGGAACACTGAAGCTTTCTTT	CASSEALRFGGLGNTEAFF
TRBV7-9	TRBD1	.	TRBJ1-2	TGTGCCAGCAGCCTGACAGGGGGACATGGCTACACCTTC	CASSLTGGHGYTF
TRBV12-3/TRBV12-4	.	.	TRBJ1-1	TGTGCCAGCAGCCCGGGGATGAACACTGAAGCTTTCTTT	CASSPGMNTEAFF